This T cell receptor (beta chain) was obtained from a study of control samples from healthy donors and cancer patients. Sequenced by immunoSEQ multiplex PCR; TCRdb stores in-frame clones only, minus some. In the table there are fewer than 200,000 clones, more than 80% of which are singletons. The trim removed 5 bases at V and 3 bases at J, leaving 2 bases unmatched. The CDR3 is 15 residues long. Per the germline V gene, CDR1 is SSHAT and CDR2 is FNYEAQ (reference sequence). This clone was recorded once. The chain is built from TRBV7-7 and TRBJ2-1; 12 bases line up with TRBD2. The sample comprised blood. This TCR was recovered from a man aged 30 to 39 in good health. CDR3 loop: CASSPGLAGYNEQFF. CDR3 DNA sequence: TGTGCCAGCAGCCCGGGACTAGCGGGCTACAATGAGCAGTTCTTC.